One sample yielded the 30 T cell receptor beta chains listed below, sequenced in a study of shared clonotypes between healthy human individuals. The repertoire was sequenced with immunoSEQ multiplex PCR; TCRdb's copy has only in-frame clones and lacks some. Of 700,000 to 950,000 clones in the sample, just over 95% were seen once. Naive CD8 cells comprised CD45RO-negative, CCR7-positively selected cells, excluding terminally differentiated effector memory CD45RA+ cells. Sequencing was performed on naive CD8+ T cells sorted from blood. These receptor sequences come from a young man in good health.

V is TRBV28 and J is TRBJ2-7; 11 bases map to TRBD1. With V trimmed by 4 bases and J by 0 bases, 2 bases remained unmatched. This CDR3 region has 15 residues. In germline, CDR1 is MDHEN, CDR2 SYDVKM. The CDR3 reads CASSYGTGGSYEQYF. The CDR3 bases are TGTGCCAGCAGTTACGGGACAGGGGGCTCCTACGAGCAGTACTTC.

J is TRBJ1-4 and V is TRBV28; perhaps TRBD1 as D (6 bases). Between the trimmed V and J ends, which lost 6 bases and 5 bases, there was a span of 13 bases. This CDR3 is built from 14 residues. In germline, CDR1 is MDHEN, CDR2 SYDVKM. The CDR3 DNA reads as TGTGCCAGCAGCAGGACAGAGCGGAATGAAAAACTGTTTTTT. Translating gives CASSRTERNEKLFF.

As concerns this clone: The junction departs from germline at one end; a sequencing error may be responsible. The chain combines TRBV14 with TRBJ2-3; D call uncertain. Germline assignment: CDR1 SGHDN and CDR2 FVKESK. The CDR3 sequence is 13 residues long. CDR3 region: CASSPLSTASSAF. The CDR3, as DNA: TGTGCCAGCAGCCCTCTCTCAACAGCGTCCTCAGCTTTT. Drawing the rest from reference TRBV14 and TRBJ2-3, the complete variable domain is EAGVTQFPSHSVIEKGQTVTLRCDPISGHDNLYWYRRVMGKEIKFLLHFVKESKQDESGMPNNRFLAERTGGTYSTLKVQPAELEDSGVYFCASSPLSTASSAFGPGTRLTVL.

V and J are TRBV14 and TRBJ1-5; D uncertain. CDR3 length: 14 residues. The V end lost 0 bases, the J end lost 3 bases, and 6 bases lay between the germline ends. Germline-derived CDR1 and CDR2 are SGHDN and FVKESK. CDR3 amino acids: CASSQEGYNQPQHF. CDR3 coding DNA: TGTGCCAGCAGCCAAGAGGGCTACAATCAGCCCCAGCATTTT.

The V call is TRBV11-2, the J call TRBJ2-1; D remains unclear. Germline V CDR1 and CDR2: SGHAT, FQNNGV. The CDR3 extends over 12 amino acids. Trimming stripped 5 bases from V and 7 bases from J, with 9 bases between. CDR3 in amino acids: CASSPELNEQFF. The CDR3 DNA is TGTGCCAGCAGCCCCGAACTTAATGAGCAGTTCTTC.

This clone has only one observation. This sample also contains other DNA sequences that code for the same CDR3. The chain links TRBV7-9 to TRBJ1-5; D is uncertain. The CDR3 consists of 12 residues. V lost 1 base and J 4 bases, leaving 2 bases between the germline ends. Germline V CDR1 and CDR2: SEHNR, FQNEAQ (reference sequence). CDR3 amino acids: CASSLDNQPQHF. CDR3 sequence (DNA): TGTGCCAGCAGCTTAGATAATCAGCCCCAGCATTTT.

The table lists this clone with a count of one. The chain combines TRBV9 with TRBJ2-1; a weak D match, TRBD1 (5 bases). V lost 7 bases, J lost 13 bases, and 12 bases lay in between. The CDR3 covers 10 residues. Looked up from germline, CDR1 is SGDLS and CDR2 is YYNGEE. This chain's CDR3 is CASGASSQFF. In DNA form, the CDR3 reads TGTGCCAGCGGGGCCTCGTCCCAGTTCTTC.

The rearrangement uses TRBV5-4 and TRBJ2-7; the match to TRBD2 covers 10 bases. Trimming took 0 bases from V and 3 from J; bases not matched to a gene: 6. The CDR3 loop spans 16 amino acids. In germline, CDR1 is SGHNT, CDR2 YYREEE (reference sequence). The CDR3 loop reads CASSLGGLAGDYEQYF. The CDR3 DNA sequence: TGTGCCAGCAGCTTGGGTGGGCTAGCGGGAGACTACGAGCAGTACTTC.

This sequence joins TRBV29-1 and TRBJ2-1; TRBD2 agrees at 8 bases. V lost 3 bases, J lost 4 bases, and 5 bases stayed unmatched. CDR3 length: 14 amino acids. The germline gives CDR1 SQVTM, CDR2 ANQGSEA. DNA of the CDR3: TGCAGCGTTGATCCTAGCGGGCCTTACAATGAGCAGTTCTTC. This encodes CSVDPSGPYNEQFF.

The sample holds one count of this clone. The CDR3 region is CASGEAGAVADTQYF. The DNA of the CDR3 is TGTGCCAGCGGAGAAGCGGGAGCTGTCGCAGATACGCAGTATTTT. The rearrangement uses TRBV28 and TRBJ2-3; the match to TRBD2 covers 8 bases. V was clipped by 8 bases and J by 4 bases; unmatched bases: 11. The CDR3 is 15 residues long. Germline-derived CDR1 and CDR2 are MDHEN and SYDVKM.

The chain uses TRBV5-1 and TRBJ2-2, with 11 bases identical to TRBD1. The germline V gene has CDR1 SGHRS and CDR2 YFSETQ. The length of the CDR3 is 15 residues. The V and J ends lost 2 bases and 7 bases, in that order; junction bases with no gene match: 4. The CDR3 here is CASSLGQGAGGELFF. The DNA of the CDR3 is TGCGCCAGCAGCTTAGGACAGGGGGCCGGCGGGGAGCTGTTTTTT.

This chain joins TRBV28 and TRBJ2-5, with 10 bases lining up with TRBD1. CDR1 and CDR2 (germline): MDHEN, SYDVKM. The CDR3 loop spans 14 amino acids. Trimming took 5 bases from V and 5 from J; bases not matched to a gene: 5. CDR3 residues: CASSRTGGGETQYF. As DNA, the CDR3 is TGTGCCAGCAGTCGGACAGGGGGTGGGGAGACCCAGTACTTC. Full variable domain (outside the CDR3, taken from reference TRBV28 and TRBJ2-5): DVKVTQSSRYLVKRTGEKVFLECVQDMDHENMFWYRQDPGLGLRLIYFSYDVKMKEKGDIPEGYSVSREKKERFSLILESASTNQTSMYLCASSRTGGGETQYFGPGTRLLVL.

This clone was seen more than once but under ten times. The J gene is TRBJ1-2, the V gene TRBV18; 10 bases align to TRBD1. V shed 3 bases, J shed 6 bases, and the junction held 4 bases outside the gene matches. The CDR3 runs 14 residues. Germline V gives CDR1 KGHSH, CDR2 LQKENI. The CDR3 sequence is CASSPGTGAHGYTF. CDR3 coding DNA: TGTGCCAGCTCACCCGGGACAGGGGCTCATGGCTACACCTTC.

This chain links TRBV9 with TRBJ2-3; 10 bases map to TRBD2. Per the germline V gene, CDR1 is SGDLS and CDR2 is YYNGEE. The CDR3 contains 15 residues. The junction had 5 bases not matched to a gene; V was cut back by 4 bases and J by 3 bases. CDR3 sequence: CASSLGLAWTDTQYF. CDR3 sequence (DNA): TGTGCCAGCAGCTTGGGACTAGCGTGGACAGATACGCAGTATTTT. Complete variable domain (other parts from reference TRBV9 and TRBJ2-3): DSGVTQTPKHLITATGQRVTLRCSPRSGDLSVYWYQQSLDQGLQFLIQYYNGEERAKGNILERFSAQQFPDLHSELNLSSLELGDSALYFCASSLGLAWTDTQYFGPGTRLTVL.

This clone was seen once. This chain joins TRBV10-3 and TRBJ2-7; D possibly corresponds to TRBD2 (6 bases). From germline, CDR1 is ENHRY and CDR2 SYGVKD. Trimming took off 4 bases at V and 1 base at J, with 11 bases between the two ends. This CDR3 is 14 amino acids long. The CDR3 spells CAISVIGGSYEQYF. The CDR3 DNA follows: TGTGCCATCAGTGTAATAGGAGGGTCCTACGAGCAGTACTTC.

The CDR3 bases are TGTGCCAGCAGTCCCCCAGGGGGGCGAGTCACTGAAGCTTTCTTT. It encodes CASSPPGGRVTEAFF. The genes are TRBV27 and TRBJ1-1, with 7 bases matching TRBD1. This CDR3 is built from 15 residues. Per the germline V gene, CDR1 is MNHEY and CDR2 is SMNVEV (reference sequence). With V trimmed by 5 bases and J by 4 bases, 10 bases remained unmatched.

This chain connects TRBV2 to TRBJ2-7; tentatively, D is TRBD1 (5 bases). Germline lookup yields CDR1 SNHLY and CDR2 FYNNEI. This CDR3 contains 12 residues. V was clipped by 7 bases and J by 3 bases, with 10 bases between them. CDR3 sequence reads: CASTDKYYEQYF. The CDR3 DNA follows: TGTGCCAGCACGGACAAATACTACGAGCAGTACTTC.

This chain links TRBV18 with TRBJ2-1, with 13 bases matching TRBD2. This CDR3 contains 14 residues. Germline CDR1 and CDR2: KGHSH and LQKENI. Unmatched junction bases numbered 10, after V lost 10 bases and J lost 10 bases. Here the CDR3 reads CATHGLAGVEEQFF. CDR3 bases: TGTGCCACCCACGGACTAGCGGGAGTAGAGGAGCAGTTCTTC. Variable domain in full (rest from reference TRBV18 and TRBJ2-1): NAGVMQNPRHLVRRRGQEARLRCSPMKGHSHVYWYRQLPEEGLKFMVYLQKENIIDESGMPKERFSAEFPKEGPSILRIQQVVRGDSAAYFCATHGLAGVEEQFFGPGTRLTVL.

This sequence joins TRBV4-1 and TRBJ2-2; D may be TRBD1 (6 bases). This CDR3 is built from 15 residues. Germline CDR1 MGHRA, CDR2 YSYEKL. The V and J ends lost 2 bases and 6 bases respectively, with 13 bases between them. For the CDR3, the DNA is TGCGCCAGCAGCCAATCACAGGGTTTGGCCGGGGAGCTGTTTTTT. This sequence encodes CASSQSQGLAGELFF.

The chain's CDR3 is CATTPRGVQETQYF. CDR3 coding DNA: TGTGCCACCACCCCGCGGGGGGTCCAAGAGACCCAGTACTTC. V gene TRBV15 combines with J gene TRBJ2-5; TRBD2 aligns across 8 bases. Losses at the gene ends were 7 bases for V and 1 base for J; bases not matched to a gene: 5. In germline, CDR1 is LNHNV, CDR2 YYDKDF (reference sequence). The CDR3 runs 14 residues. Full variable domain (missing parts from reference TRBV15 and TRBJ2-5): DAMVIQNPRYQVTQFGKPVTLSCSQTLNHNVMYWYQQKSSQAPKLLFHYYDKDFNNEADTPDNFQSRRPNTSFCFLDIRSPGLGDTAMYLCATTPRGVQETQYFGPGTRLLVL.

The V call is TRBV5-4, the J call TRBJ1-2; no definite D call. The germline V gene encodes CDR1 SGHNT and CDR2 YYREEE (reference sequence). V lost 0 bases to trimming and J lost 8 bases, with 11 bases between them. The CDR3 totals 13 residues. In DNA, the CDR3 is TGTGCCAGCAGCTTGGCCTGGGAATGGGGCTACACCTTC. Its protein is CASSLAWEWGYTF.

As concerns this clone: Other DNA sequences in the sample encode the same CDR3. This chain uses TRBV9 with TRBJ2-1; the match to TRBD2 covers 11 bases. Germline V lookup: CDR1 SGDLS, CDR2 YYNGEE. The CDR3 has 15 amino acids. The V and J ends lost 0 bases and 8 bases, in that order; junction bases with no gene match: 4. CDR3 nucleotide sequence: TGTGCCAGCAGCGTAGGTGTAGCGGGAGGGTATGAGCAGTTCTTC. Translated: CASSVGVAGGYEQFF.

This rearrangement joins TRBV4-1 to TRBJ2-7, with 10 bases matching TRBD1. CDR1 and CDR2 (germline): MGHRA, YSYEKL. This CDR3 spans 17 amino acids. J was trimmed by 2 bases and V by 2 bases; bases with no gene match: 9. CDR3 DNA sequence: TGCGCCAGCAGCCAAAGATTACCGGGACAGGGGACCTACGAGCAGTACTTC. Protein sequence: CASSQRLPGQGTYEQYF.

The genes are TRBV11-2 and TRBJ2-7; 11 bases fit TRBD2. With 1 base clipped from V and 7 bases from J, the junction kept 6 bases outside the gene matches. The CDR3 is made up of 15 amino acids. CDR1 is SGHAT, CDR2 FQNNGV, per germline. In DNA form, the CDR3 reads TGTGCCAGCAGCTTAGTAGCGGGAGGGGAACGAGAGCAGTACTTC. Its translation: CASSLVAGGEREQYF.

Remarks on this clone: Other nucleotide sequences in the sample specify the same CDR3. The rearrangement links TRBV4-1 to TRBJ2-3; 7 bases match TRBD1. V trimming: 4 bases; J trimming: 0 bases; junction bases outside the gene matches: 4. The CDR3 extends over 15 amino acids. Per the germline V gene, CDR1 is MGHRA and CDR2 is YSYEKL. The CDR3 is CASSPGTASTDTQYF. The DNA for the CDR3 is TGCGCCAGCAGCCCGGGGACAGCTAGCACAGATACGCAGTATTTT.

The V and J genes are TRBV7-9 and TRBJ2-1, with a possible D match to TRBD2 (6 bases). The V end was cut by 4 bases, the J end by 6 bases, with 10 bases between. Germline V gene data show CDR1 as SEHNR and CDR2 as FQNEAQ (reference sequence). This CDR3 is 13 amino acids long. CDR3 sequence: CASSWNSGNEQFF. The CDR3 DNA reads as TGTGCCAGCAGCTGGAATAGCGGCAATGAGCAGTTCTTC.

The chain employs TRBV6-5 and TRBJ1-2; D remains ambiguous. The CDR3 has 12 amino acids. Germline CDR1 is MNHEY and CDR2 is SVGAGI. Trimming shortened V by 11 bases and J by 3 bases, and 13 bases separated the two germline ends. CDR3 in DNA: TGTGCCGCGACGACGGTTTACTATGGCTACACCTTC. This gives the protein CAATTVYYGYTF.

The chain is built from TRBV10-3 and TRBJ2-7; 7 positions match TRBD2. This CDR3 comprises 19 residues. J gave up 4 bases and V 10 bases, and 28 bases lay outside the gene matches. CDR1 is ENHRY, CDR2 SYGVKD, per germline. The CDR3 protein is CATLGAVRSAASGAYEQYF. The CDR3 DNA is TGTGCCACCCTCGGTGCTGTCAGGTCTGCGGCTAGCGGTGCTTACGAGCAGTACTTC.

The rearrangement joins TRBV4-3 to TRBJ2-7, with 14 bases lining up with TRBD2. The CDR3 loop spans 17 amino acids. Looked up from germline, CDR1 is LGHNA and CDR2 is YSLEER. V was pared by 4 bases and J by 1 base, with 6 bases of the junction left unmatched. CDR3 residues: CASSLGLAGEVSYEQYF. In DNA, the CDR3 is TGCGCCAGCAGCCTGGGACTAGCGGGAGAGGTTTCCTACGAGCAGTACTTC.

V gene TRBV7-6 combines with J gene TRBJ1-4, with TRBD1 matching over 7 bases. This CDR3 is 12 amino acids long. Germline V gene data show CDR1 as SGHVS and CDR2 as FNYEAQ. V shed 7 bases, J shed 8 bases, and the junction held 4 bases outside the gene matches. The CDR3 nucleotides read TGTGCCAGCAACACACAGGGGGAAAAACTGTTTTTT. This translates into CASNTQGEKLFF. Full variable domain (missing parts from reference TRBV7-6 and TRBJ1-4): GAGVSQSPRYKVTKRGQDVALRCDPISGHVSLYWYRQALGQGPEFLTYFNYEAQQDKSGLPNDRFSAERPEGSISTLTIQRTEQRDSAMYRCASNTQGEKLFFGSGTQLSVL.